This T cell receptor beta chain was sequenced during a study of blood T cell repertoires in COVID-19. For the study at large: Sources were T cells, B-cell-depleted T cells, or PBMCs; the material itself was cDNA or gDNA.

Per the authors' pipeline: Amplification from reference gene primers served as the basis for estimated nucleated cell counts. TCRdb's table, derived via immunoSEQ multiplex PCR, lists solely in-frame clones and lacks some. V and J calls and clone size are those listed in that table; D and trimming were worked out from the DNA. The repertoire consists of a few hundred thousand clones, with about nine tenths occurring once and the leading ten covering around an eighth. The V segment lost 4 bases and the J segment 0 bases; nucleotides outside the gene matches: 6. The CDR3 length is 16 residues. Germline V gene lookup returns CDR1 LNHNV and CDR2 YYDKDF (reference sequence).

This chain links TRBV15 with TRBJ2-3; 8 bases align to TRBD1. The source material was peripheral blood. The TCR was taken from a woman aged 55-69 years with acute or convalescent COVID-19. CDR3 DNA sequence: TGTGCCACCAGCATGCCCCGGGACAGGAGCACAGATACGCAGTATTTT. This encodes CATSMPRDRSTDTQYF.